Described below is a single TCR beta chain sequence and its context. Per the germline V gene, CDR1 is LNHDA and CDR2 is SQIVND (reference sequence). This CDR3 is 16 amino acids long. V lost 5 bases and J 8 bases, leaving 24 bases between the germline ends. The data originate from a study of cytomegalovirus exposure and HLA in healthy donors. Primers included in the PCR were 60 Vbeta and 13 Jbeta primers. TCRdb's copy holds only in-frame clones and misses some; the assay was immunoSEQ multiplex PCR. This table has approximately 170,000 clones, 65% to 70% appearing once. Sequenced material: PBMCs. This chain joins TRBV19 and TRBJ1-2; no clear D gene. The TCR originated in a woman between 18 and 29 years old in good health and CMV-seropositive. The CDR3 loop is CASSPLPGRRFAGYTF. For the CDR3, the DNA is TGTGCCAGTAGTCCCCTTCCCGGGAGGAGGTTTGCCGGCTACACCTTC.